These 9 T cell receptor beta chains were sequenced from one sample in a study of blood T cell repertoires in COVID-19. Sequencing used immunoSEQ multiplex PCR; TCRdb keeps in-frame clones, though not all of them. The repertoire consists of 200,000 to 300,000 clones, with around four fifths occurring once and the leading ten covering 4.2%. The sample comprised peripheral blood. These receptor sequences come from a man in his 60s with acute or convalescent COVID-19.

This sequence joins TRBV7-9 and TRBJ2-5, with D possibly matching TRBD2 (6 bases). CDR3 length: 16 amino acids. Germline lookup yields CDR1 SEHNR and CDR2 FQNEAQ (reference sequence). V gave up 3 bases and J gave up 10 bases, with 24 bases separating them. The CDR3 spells CASSFPGASGGRIQYF. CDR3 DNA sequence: TGTGCCAGCAGCTTCCCCGGAGCCAGCGGAGGGCGAATCCAGTACTTC. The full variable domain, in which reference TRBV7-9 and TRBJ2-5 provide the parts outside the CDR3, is DTGVSQNPRHKITKRGQNVTFRCDPISEHNRLYWYRQTLGQGPEFLTYFQNEAQLEKSRLLSDRFSAERPKGSFSTLEIQRTEQGDSAMYLCASSFPGASGGRIQYFGPGTRLLVL.

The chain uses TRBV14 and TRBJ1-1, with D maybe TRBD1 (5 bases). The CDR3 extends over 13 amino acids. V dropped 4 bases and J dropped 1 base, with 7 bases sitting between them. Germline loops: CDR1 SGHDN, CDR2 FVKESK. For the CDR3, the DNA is TGTGCCAGCAGCCTCGACAGGAACACTGAAGCTTTCTTT. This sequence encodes CASSLDRNTEAFF. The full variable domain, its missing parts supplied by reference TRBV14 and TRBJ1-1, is EAGVTQFPSHSVIEKGQTVTLRCDPISGHDNLYWYRRVMGKEIKFLLHFVKESKQDESGMPNNRFLAERTGGTYSTLKVQPAELEDSGVYFCASSLDRNTEAFFGQGTRLTVV.

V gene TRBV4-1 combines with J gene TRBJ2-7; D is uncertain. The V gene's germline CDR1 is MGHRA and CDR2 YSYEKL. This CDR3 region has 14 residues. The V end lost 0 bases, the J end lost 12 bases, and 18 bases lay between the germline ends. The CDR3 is CASSQDIGGLLVYF. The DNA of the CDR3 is TGCGCCAGCAGCCAAGATATCGGCGGCCTCTTGGTGTACTTC.

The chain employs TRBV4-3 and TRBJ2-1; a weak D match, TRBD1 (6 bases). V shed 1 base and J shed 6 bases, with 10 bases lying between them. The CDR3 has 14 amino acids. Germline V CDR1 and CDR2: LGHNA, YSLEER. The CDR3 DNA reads TGCGCCAGCAGCCAAGCACAGGGACCCAATGAGCAGTTCTTC. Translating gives CASSQAQGPNEQFF.

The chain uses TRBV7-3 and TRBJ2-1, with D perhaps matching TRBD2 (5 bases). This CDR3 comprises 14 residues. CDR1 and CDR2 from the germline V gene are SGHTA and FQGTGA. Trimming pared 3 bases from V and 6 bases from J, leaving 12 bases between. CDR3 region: CASSFGGSLNEQFF. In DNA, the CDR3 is TGTGCCAGCAGCTTTGGCGGGTCTCTCAATGAGCAGTTCTTC.

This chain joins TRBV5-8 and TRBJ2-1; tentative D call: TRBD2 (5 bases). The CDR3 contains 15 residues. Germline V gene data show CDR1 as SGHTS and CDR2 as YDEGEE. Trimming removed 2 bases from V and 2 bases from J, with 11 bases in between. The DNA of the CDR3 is TGTGCCAGCAGCTTAAGAGGGAGCCCCTACAATGAGCAGTTCTTC. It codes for CASSLRGSPYNEQFF.

DNA for the CDR3: TGTGCCAGTAGTGAGCAGGGCCCGCGCTCTGGAAACACCATATATTTT. It is translated as CASSEQGPRSGNTIYF. The chain uses TRBV19 and TRBJ1-3, with a possible D match to TRBD1 (5 bases). Between the trimmed V and J ends, which lost 5 bases and 0 bases, there was a span of 14 bases. The CDR3 extends over 16 amino acids. The germline CDR1 and CDR2 sequences are LNHDA and SQIVND (reference sequence).

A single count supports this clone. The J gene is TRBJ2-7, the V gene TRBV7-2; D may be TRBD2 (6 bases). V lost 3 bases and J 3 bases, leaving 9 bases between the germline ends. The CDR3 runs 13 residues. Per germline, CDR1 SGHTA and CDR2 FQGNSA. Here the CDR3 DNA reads TGTGCCAGCAGCTTTAATAGCGGCTACGAGCAGTACTTC. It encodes CASSFNSGYEQYF.

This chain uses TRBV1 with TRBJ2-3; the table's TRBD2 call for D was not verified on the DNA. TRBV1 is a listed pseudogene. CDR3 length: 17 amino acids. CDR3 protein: CTSSQLRDWGRTDTQYF. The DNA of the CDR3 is TGCACCAGCAGCCAACTACGGGACTGGGGTCGCACAGATACGCAGTATTTT.